The 18 T cell receptor beta chains below come from one sample, sequenced in a study of response to subunit inactivated influenza vaccine. TCRdb processed the RT-PCR reads anew with MiXCR; each CDR3 protein has one entry. The profile shows roughly 790,000 distinct CDR3 sequences, 21% of them singletons. Sequencing used PBMCs from blood, obtained roughly 5 days after vaccination. Source of these receptors: a man aged 50 or older who received an inactivated influenza vaccine.

The V gene is TRBV5-1, the J gene TRBJ2-2; D gene ambiguous. The germline V gene encodes CDR1 SGHRS and CDR2 YFSETQ. The V end lost 3 bases, the J end lost 5 bases, and 8 bases lay between the germline ends. The CDR3 totals 13 residues. CDR3 in DNA: TGCGCCAGCAGCTCCCCAGGTACCGGGGAGCTGTTTTTT. It codes for CASSSPGTGELFF.

This rearrangement joins TRBV27 to TRBJ2-2, with 8 positions matching TRBD1. This CDR3 spans 15 amino acids. The germline V gene has CDR1 MNHEY and CDR2 SMNVEV (reference sequence). The J segment lost 9 bases and the V segment lost 5 bases, leaving 11 bases of the junction unmatched. Written as DNA, the CDR3 is TGTGCCAGCAGTATTGCAGGGGTCAGGGGGCGGGAGCTGTTTTTT. Protein product: CASSIAGVRGRELFF.

The chain has TRBV10-2 and TRBJ2-2; D is possibly TRBD2 (6 bases). V lost 8 bases and J lost 4, with 11 bases in between. The CDR3 sequence is 13 residues long. Germline V gene sequence: CDR1 WSHSY, CDR2 SAAADI. The CDR3 DNA is TGCGCCAGCCAGTGGAGGGCCACCGGGGAGCTGTTTTTT. It is translated as CASQWRATGELFF.

Details on this clonotype: An end of the junction does not agree with germline; a read error may underlie this. This rearrangement joins TRBV18 to TRBJ2-6; 8 nucleotides agree with TRBD1. CDR1 and CDR2 (germline): KGHSH, LQKENI. CDR3 length: 22 residues. The CDR3: CASSPLIQDRAQFASGANVLTF. Here the CDR3 DNA reads TGTGCCAGCTCACCACTTATCCAGGACAGGGCACAATTCGCCTCTGGGGCCAATGTCCTGACTTTC.

The rearrangement uses TRBV9 and TRBJ2-7; 16 positions match TRBD2. Trimming removed 3 bases from V and 3 bases from J; junction bases left unmatched: 6. CDR1 and CDR2 (germline): SGDLS, YYNGEE. This CDR3 is built from 17 residues. The DNA of the CDR3 is TGTGCCAGCAGCGCCGGGACTAGCGGGAGGGCCAGCTACGAGCAGTACTTC. Translating it yields CASSAGTSGRASYEQYF.

The chain links TRBV9 to TRBJ2-7, with TRBD1 identical over 8 bases. With V trimmed by 2 bases and J by 4 bases, 5 bases remained unmatched. The CDR3 totals 14 residues. Germline V CDR1 and CDR2: SGDLS, YYNGEE. The CDR3 protein is CASSVGQGRYEQYF. CDR3 in DNA: TGTGCCAGCAGCGTCGGACAGGGAAGATACGAGCAGTACTTC.

This clonotype was recorded a few times. The CDR3 region has the DNA TGCAGTGCGGCCGGGACTAGCGGCCCGATTCAAGAGACCCAGTACTTC. The encoded protein is CSAAGTSGPIQETQYF. V is TRBV20-1 and J is TRBJ2-5; 11 nucleotides line up with TRBD2. From germline, CDR1 is DFQATT and CDR2 SNEGSKA (reference sequence). This CDR3 comprises 16 residues. Trimming cost V 6 bases and J 2 bases; bases outside gene matches: 11.

This rearrangement joins TRBV20-1 to TRBJ2-7; perhaps TRBD2 as D (6 bases). CDR1 and CDR2 (germline): DFQATT, SNEGSKA (reference sequence). The CDR3 length is 14 residues. V was clipped by 1 base and J by 2 bases, with 12 bases between them. The CDR3 bases are TGCAGTGCTAGAGTAAGGGAGGAAACCTACGAGCAGTACTTC. This codes for CSARVREETYEQYF.

This clonotype was found a few times. The J gene is TRBJ1-6, the V gene TRBV7-6; D remains ambiguous. The length of the CDR3 is 14 residues. V was clipped by 2 bases and J by 6 bases, with 8 bases between them. CDR1 and CDR2 (germline): SGHVS, FNYEAQ. CDR3 in DNA: TGTGCCAGCAGCTTATCCTGGGGTAATTCACCCCTCCACTTT. Its protein product is CASSLSWGNSPLHF.

The V and J genes are TRBV5-1 and TRBJ2-1; D is perhaps TRBD1 or TRBD2 (5 bases each). There are 15 residues in the CDR3. Trimming removed 4 bases at V and 10 bases at J, with 21 bases between. Germline-derived CDR1 and CDR2 are SGHRS and YFSETQ. The CDR3 bases are TGCGCCAGCAGCCGTATGGGTCCAGGGACCGAGGAGCAGTTCTTC. Protein: CASSRMGPGTEEQFF.

This clonotype appeared a few times. The chain has TRBV18 and TRBJ2-3; TRBD1 aligns across 9 bases. The germline gives CDR1 KGHSH, CDR2 LQKENI. The CDR3 extends over 15 amino acids. The junction had 2 bases not matched to a gene; V was cut back by 2 bases and J by 2 bases. CDR3 sequence (DNA): TGTGCCAGCTCACCAGGGACAGGGACCACAGATACGCAGTATTTT. It yields the protein CASSPGTGTTDTQYF. Looking up the rest from reference TRBV18 and TRBJ2-3 gives the full variable domain: NAGVMQNPRHLVRRRGQEARLRCSPMKGHSHVYWYRQLPEEGLKFMVYLQKENIIDESGMPKERFSAEFPKEGPSILRIQQVVRGDSAAYFCASSPGTGTTDTQYFGPGTRLTVL.

This clonotype was counted only a few times. CDR3: CASSLVLAVYNEQFF. The CDR3 DNA sequence: TGTGCCAGCAGCTTAGTACTAGCGGTATACAATGAGCAGTTCTTC. The chain recombines TRBV11-2 with TRBJ2-1; TRBD2 agrees at 8 bases. The CDR3 runs to 15 residues. The germline V gene has CDR1 SGHAT and CDR2 FQNNGV. With 1 base clipped from V and 4 bases from J, the junction kept 3 bases outside the gene matches.

J is TRBJ1-4 and V is TRBV11-2; D is unclear. In germline, CDR1 is SGHAT, CDR2 FQNNGV. This CDR3 is 13 amino acids long. V shed 4 bases and J shed 5 bases, with 8 bases lying between them. Written as DNA, the CDR3 is TGTGCCAGCAGCTACGGCCCGAATGAAAAACTGTTTTTT. It codes for CASSYGPNEKLFF.

The rearrangement joins TRBV14 to TRBJ2-3; D tentatively reads TRBD1 or TRBD2 (5 bases each). The CDR3 spans 18 residues. Germline-derived CDR1 and CDR2 are SGHDN and FVKESK. Trimming shortened V by 2 bases and J by 1 base, and 19 bases separated the two germline ends. In DNA form, the CDR3 reads TGTGCCAGCAGCCAATTTAAAGAAGGGCAGGGAGGCACAGATACGCAGTATTTT. Translated: CASSQFKEGQGGTDTQYF. The full variable domain, rest sourced from reference TRBV14 and TRBJ2-3, is EAGVTQFPSHSVIEKGQTVTLRCDPISGHDNLYWYRRVMGKEIKFLLHFVKESKQDESGMPNNRFLAERTGGTYSTLKVQPAELEDSGVYFCASSQFKEGQGGTDTQYFGPGTRLTVL.

This clonotype has a count of ten or more. The rearrangement links TRBV12-3 or TRBV12-4 to TRBJ2-1; 7 bases are a match to TRBD2. J lost 9 bases, V lost 1 base, and 6 bases had no gene match. The CDR3 loop spans 14 amino acids. This CDR3 is CASSLGDGRAEQFF. The CDR3 nucleotides read TGTGCCAGCAGTTTAGGGGATGGGAGGGCTGAGCAGTTCTTC.

Written as DNA, the CDR3 is TGTGCCAGCAGTTACTCTGGCGGGAGGCCCCCCGTGCAGTTCTTC. Protein product: CASSYSGGRPPVQFF. The chain combines TRBV6-2 or TRBV6-3 with TRBJ2-1; 8 bases fit TRBD2. The junction had 10 bases not matched to a gene; V was cut back by 0 bases and J by 12 bases. CDR3 length: 15 amino acids. Germline CDR1 MNHEY, CDR2 SVGEGT.

This clonotype appeared a few times. This chain uses TRBV7-2 with TRBJ2-7, with 11 bases fitting TRBD1. Trimming cost V 0 bases and J 7 bases; bases outside gene matches: 5. The CDR3 length is 15 residues. Germline CDR1 and CDR2: SGHTA and FQGNSA. This chain's CDR3 is CASSLAGQGGLEQYF. The CDR3 DNA follows: TGTGCCAGCAGCTTAGCGGGACAGGGGGGTCTTGAGCAGTACTTC.

The V gene is TRBV20-1, the J gene TRBJ1-6; tentatively, D is TRBD1 (5 bases). Trimming removed 4 bases at V and 12 bases at J, with 22 bases between. There are 15 residues in the CDR3. Germline loops: CDR1 DFQATT, CDR2 SNEGSKA (reference sequence). The CDR3 loop is CSATSPGSGPVPLHF. CDR3 nucleotides: TGCAGTGCTACCTCGCCGGGATCGGGGCCGGTACCCCTCCACTTT.